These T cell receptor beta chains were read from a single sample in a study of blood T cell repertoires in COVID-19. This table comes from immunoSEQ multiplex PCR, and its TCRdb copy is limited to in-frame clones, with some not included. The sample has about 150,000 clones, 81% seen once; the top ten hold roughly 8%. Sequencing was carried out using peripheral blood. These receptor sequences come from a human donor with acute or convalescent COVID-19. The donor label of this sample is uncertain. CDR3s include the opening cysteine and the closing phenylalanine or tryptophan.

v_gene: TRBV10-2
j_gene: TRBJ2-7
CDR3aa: CASSELFEDYEQYF

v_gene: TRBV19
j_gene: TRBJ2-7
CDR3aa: CASSDRGYEQYF

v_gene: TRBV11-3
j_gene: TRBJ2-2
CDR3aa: CASSTNWGGVTGELFF

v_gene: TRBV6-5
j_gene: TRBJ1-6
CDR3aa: CASRPPGQLNSPLHF

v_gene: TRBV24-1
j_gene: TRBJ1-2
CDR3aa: CATSDEGADGYTF

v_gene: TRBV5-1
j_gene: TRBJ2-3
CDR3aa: CASSFEGLTDTQYF

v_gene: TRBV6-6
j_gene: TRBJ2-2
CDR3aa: CATSKGTVIPGELFF

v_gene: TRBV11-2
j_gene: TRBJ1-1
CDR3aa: CASSLGRQGRASAFF

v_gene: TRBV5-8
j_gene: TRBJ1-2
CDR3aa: CASSLVTAENYGYTF

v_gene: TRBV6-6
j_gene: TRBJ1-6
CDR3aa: CATSYRERGNSPLHF

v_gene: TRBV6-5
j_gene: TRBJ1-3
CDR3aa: CATRRGNTIYF

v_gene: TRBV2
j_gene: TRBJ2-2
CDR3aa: CASSEEGSTGELFF

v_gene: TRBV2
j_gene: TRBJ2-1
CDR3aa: CASSESAEAGPSYNEQFF

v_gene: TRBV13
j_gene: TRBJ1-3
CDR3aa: CASSPGQGGGNTIYF

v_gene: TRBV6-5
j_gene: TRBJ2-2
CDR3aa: CASIGRQGAGGELFF

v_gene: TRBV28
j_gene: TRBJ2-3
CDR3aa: CASRQTGRASTDTQYF

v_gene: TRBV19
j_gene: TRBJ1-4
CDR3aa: CASSQGSGKLFF

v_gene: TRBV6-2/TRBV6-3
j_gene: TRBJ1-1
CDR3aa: CASSEWRSEAFF

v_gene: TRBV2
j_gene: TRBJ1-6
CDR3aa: CASNWDRENSPLHF

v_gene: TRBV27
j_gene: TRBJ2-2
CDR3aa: CASRGWARTGELFF

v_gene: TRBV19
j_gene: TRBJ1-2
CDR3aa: CASSTRGTGSNYGYTF

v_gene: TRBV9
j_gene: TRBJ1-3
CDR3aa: CASSVGPTDSGNTIYF

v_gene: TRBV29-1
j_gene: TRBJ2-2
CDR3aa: CSVEGQGYTGELFF

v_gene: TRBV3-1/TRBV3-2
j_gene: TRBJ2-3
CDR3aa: CASSPSGGGTDTQYF

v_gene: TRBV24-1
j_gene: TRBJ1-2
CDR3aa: CATSDPTDPPNYGYTF

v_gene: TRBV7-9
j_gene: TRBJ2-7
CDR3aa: CAISARDSSYEQYF

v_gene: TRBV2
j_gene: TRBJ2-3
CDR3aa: CASSEGYTQYF

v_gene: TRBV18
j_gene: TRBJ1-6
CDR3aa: CASSPIEVQGRARDSPLHF